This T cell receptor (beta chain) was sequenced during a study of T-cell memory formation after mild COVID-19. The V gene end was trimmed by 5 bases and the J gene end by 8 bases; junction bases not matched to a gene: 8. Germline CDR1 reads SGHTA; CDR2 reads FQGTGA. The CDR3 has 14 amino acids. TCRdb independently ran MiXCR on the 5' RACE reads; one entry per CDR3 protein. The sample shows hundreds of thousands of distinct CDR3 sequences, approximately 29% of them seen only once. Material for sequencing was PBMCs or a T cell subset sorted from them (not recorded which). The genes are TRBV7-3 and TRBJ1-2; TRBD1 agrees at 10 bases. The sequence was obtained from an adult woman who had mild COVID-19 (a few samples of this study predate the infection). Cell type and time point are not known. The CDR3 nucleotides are TGTGCCAGCAGCGTCGGGGACAGGGGTTGGGGCTACACCTTC. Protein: CASSVGDRGWGYTF.